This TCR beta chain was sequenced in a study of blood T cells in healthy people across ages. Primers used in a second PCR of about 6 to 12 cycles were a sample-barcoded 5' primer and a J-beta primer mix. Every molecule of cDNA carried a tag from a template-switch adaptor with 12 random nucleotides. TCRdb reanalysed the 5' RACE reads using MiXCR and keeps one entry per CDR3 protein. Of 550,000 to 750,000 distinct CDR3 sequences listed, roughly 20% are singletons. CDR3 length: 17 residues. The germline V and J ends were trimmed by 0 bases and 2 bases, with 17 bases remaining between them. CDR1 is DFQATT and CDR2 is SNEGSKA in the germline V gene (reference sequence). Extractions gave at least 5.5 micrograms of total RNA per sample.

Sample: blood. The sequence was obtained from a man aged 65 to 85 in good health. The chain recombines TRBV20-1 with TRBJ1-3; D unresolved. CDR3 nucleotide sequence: TGCAGTGCTAGAGAGGATTCGGGCCAGGACGCTGGAAACACCATATATTTT. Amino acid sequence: CSAREDSGQDAGNTIYF.